The 2 T cell receptor beta chains listed next were all sequenced from one sample in a study of vaccination and CD4 T cells after COVID-19. Treatment described: roughly ten-day PBMC culture with coronavirus spike peptide pools or control peptides (ViraFEST assay). The study sequenced cultured CD4+ T cell DNA using the Oncomine TCR Beta short-read assay. TCRdb redid the calling of the PCR reads with MiXCR, one entry per CDR3 protein. The sample records some 25,000 distinct CDR3 sequences, less than 50% being singletons. Their recognized antigens are unknown. Sequencing was carried out using CD4+ T cells from blood, cultured in vitro. The receptors shown here come from a human donor who had recovered from COVID-19.

Only a few counts were recorded for this clonotype. The chain couples TRBV21-1 to TRBJ2-7; the table's D gene call, TRBD1, was not cross checked with the DNA. TRBV21-1 is an annotated pseudogene. The CDR3 sequence is 19 residues long. For the CDR3, the DNA is TGTGCCAGCAGCAAAGTGTCGGGACAGGTTGAGAAAGGGGACTACGAGCAGTACTTC. Translation gives CASSKVSGQVEKGDYEQYF.

This chain links TRBV7-2 with TRBJ2-1; 16 nucleotides line up with TRBD2. Germline-derived CDR1 and CDR2 are SGHTA and FQGNSA. The V segment lost 6 bases and the J segment 4 bases; nucleotides outside the gene matches: 18. The CDR3 is made up of 21 amino acids. The CDR3 DNA is TGTGCCAGCAGTCTTATCGCGGGACTAGCGGGGGGGCCGTCCTCTTACAATGAGCAGTTCTTC. It yields the protein CASSLIAGLAGGPSSYNEQFF.